These 23 T cell receptor beta chains originate from one sample sequenced in a study of blood T cells in healthy people across ages. The second PCR ran roughly 7 to 12 cycles with a sample-barcoded 5' primer and J-beta primers. MiXCR, run by TCRdb on the 5' RACE reads, gives a single entry per CDR3 protein. Of 800,000 or so distinct CDR3 sequences listed, approximately 25% are singletons. These data are also associated with another study on T cells of mothers and their children.

The sample was blood. The source is a boy aged 10-17 years in good health.

V usage is TRBV7-2 and J usage is TRBJ2-5; the match to TRBD2 covers 10 bases. CDR1 is SGHTA, CDR2 FQGNSA, per germline. The junction had 4 bases not matched to a gene; V was cut back by 1 base and J by 2 bases. The CDR3 loop spans 16 amino acids. The DNA for the CDR3 is TGTGCCAGCAGCTTAGGTAGCGGGGGGTTTCAAGAGACCCAGTACTTC. This translates into CASSLGSGGFQETQYF.

This clonotype was counted between two and nine times. The chain uses TRBV6-1 and TRBJ2-5; tentatively, D is TRBD1 (5 bases). This CDR3 contains 17 residues. Per germline, CDR1 MNHNS and CDR2 SASEGT. Trimming took off 5 bases at V and 2 bases at J, with 21 bases between the two ends. The CDR3 nucleotides read TGTGCCAGCAGTCGAAAAAAGGGGCAGAACATGCAAGAGACCCAGTACTTC. It yields the protein CASSRKKGQNMQETQYF.

This clonotype appeared a single time. One end of the junction fails to match germline, which may point to a read error. The rearrangement joins TRBV2 to TRBJ1-2; 9 bases fit TRBD1. The germline V gene encodes CDR1 SNHLY and CDR2 FYNNEI. There are 12 residues in the CDR3. This CDR3 reads CARRGQGFGYTF. The CDR3 DNA is TGTGCCCGCAGGGGACAGGGCTTTGGCTACACCTTC.

The chain joins TRBV13 to TRBJ2-7, with TRBD1 identical over 7 bases. The CDR3 has 16 amino acids. V shed 4 bases and J 0 bases; nucleotides not matched to a gene: 9. The germline CDR1 and CDR2 sequences are PRHDT and FYEKMQ (reference sequence). CDR3 nucleotide sequence: TGTGCCAGCAGCTCCAGGGGGTTAGGGAACTCCTACGAGCAGTACTTC. Residues: CASSSRGLGNSYEQYF.

With respect to this clonotype: The junction shows a germline mismatch at one end, possibly a read error. The rearrangement links TRBV12-3 or TRBV12-4 to TRBJ1-1, with no clear D. The CDR3 contains 14 residues. The DNA of the CDR3 is TGTGCCGGCAGTTTGAGGACCGACTCACCTGAAGCTTTCTTT. Translated, it gives CAGSLRTDSPEAFF.

The rearrangement joins TRBV7-3 to TRBJ2-1; 7 bases are a match to TRBD2. J gave up 1 base and V 1 base, and 4 bases lay outside the gene matches. Germline V gene lookup returns CDR1 SGHTA and CDR2 FQGTGA. This CDR3 has 16 residues. The CDR3: CASSLIPGGSYNEQFF. CDR3 coding DNA: TGTGCCAGCAGCTTAATACCGGGGGGTTCCTACAATGAGCAGTTCTTC. The variable domain in full, completed from reference TRBV7-3 and TRBJ2-1, reads GAGVSQTPSNKVTEKGKYVELRCDPISGHTALYWYRQSLGQGPEFLIYFQGTGAADDSGLPNDRFFAVRPEGSVSTLKIQRTERGDSAVYLCASSLIPGGSYNEQFFGPGTRLTVL.

This clonotype was seen a few times. The chain is built from TRBV6-5 and TRBJ2-3; D is unclear. Germline CDR1 and CDR2: MNHEY and SVGAGI. Between the trimmed V and J ends, which lost 6 bases and 6 bases, there was a span of 10 bases. There are 12 residues in the CDR3. The CDR3 spells CASRSTADTQYF. DNA of the CDR3: TGTGCCAGCAGATCTACGGCGGATACGCAGTATTTT.

V and J are TRBV2 and TRBJ1-5; D gene ambiguous. This CDR3 is built from 16 residues. Germline loops: CDR1 SNHLY, CDR2 FYNNEI. V lost 5 bases to trimming and J lost 0 bases, with 14 bases between them. This CDR3 is CASSLLREYSNQPQHF. The CDR3 region has the DNA TGTGCCAGCAGTCTCTTGAGAGAATATAGCAATCAGCCCCAGCATTTT.

The rearrangement uses TRBV2 and TRBJ2-3; D may be TRBD1 (6 bases). Per the germline V gene, CDR1 is SNHLY and CDR2 is FYNNEI. The CDR3 is 15 amino acids. V lost 8 bases to trimming and J lost 0 bases, with 15 bases between them. The CDR3 region has the DNA TGTGCCAGCGGTACAGGGACCTCTAGCACAGATACGCAGTATTTT. Its protein is CASGTGTSSTDTQYF.

This clonotype appeared a few times. The gene calls are TRBV6-5 and TRBJ1-4; possible D gene TRBD1, 5 bases. V dropped 2 bases and J dropped 0 bases, with 13 bases sitting between them. The CDR3 contains 17 residues. Germline V lookup: CDR1 MNHEY, CDR2 SVGAGI. The chain's CDR3 is CASSYPGGTATNEKLFF. Written as DNA, the CDR3 is TGTGCCAGCAGTTACCCCGGGGGGACCGCAACTAATGAAAAACTGTTTTTT.

In its sample, this clonotype was seen a few times. The chain employs TRBV29-1 and TRBJ2-5; weak D call: TRBD2 (5 bases). TRBJ2-1 explains the end of the DNA better; the J call may be wrong. Per the germline V gene, CDR1 is SQVTM and CDR2 is ANQGSEA. The CDR3 has 15 residues. The CDR3 sequence is CSVEGVVGVYNEQFF. For the CDR3, the DNA is TGCAGCGTTGAAGGGGTAGTGGGAGTGTACAATGAGCAGTTCTTC.

This clonotype came up a few times. This chain links TRBV6-5 with TRBJ2-7; TRBD2 agrees at 7 bases. The better agreement between TRBJ2-5 and the DNA end casts doubt on the J call. Looked up from germline, CDR1 is MNHEY and CDR2 is SVGAGI. The CDR3 length is 14 residues. The CDR3 protein is CASSFAGDQETQYF. The CDR3 DNA reads TGTGCCAGCAGTTTTGCGGGGGACCAAGAGACCCAGTACTTC.

There are a few counts of this clonotype. J is TRBJ2-3 and V is TRBV12-3 or TRBV12-4; TRBD1 matches at 8 bases. The trim removed 4 bases at V and 2 bases at J, leaving 5 bases unmatched. CDR3 size: 15 residues. The CDR3 protein is CASSSGDRNTDTQYF. DNA for the CDR3: TGTGCCAGCAGTTCAGGGGACAGGAACACAGATACGCAGTATTTT.

This clonotype was recorded a few times. The chain is built from TRBV20-1 and TRBJ2-3, with TRBD2 as a possible D gene (6 bases). Germline assignment: CDR1 DFQATT and CDR2 SNEGSKA (reference sequence). The CDR3 totals 17 residues. V shed 0 bases and J shed 3 bases, with 19 bases lying between them. The CDR3 DNA reads as TGCAGTGCTAGAGATCTCGTTGTCAGGGAGGTTACAGATACGCAGTATTTT. It translates to CSARDLVVREVTDTQYF.

This clonotype showed up just a few times. This chain joins TRBV29-1 and TRBJ2-3; D perhaps matches TRBD1 (6 bases). The CDR3 length is 14 residues. Germline CDR1 reads SQVTM; CDR2 reads ANQGSEA. V was pared by 2 bases and J by 4 bases, with 13 bases between. This CDR3 reads CSVESGRGADTQYF. CDR3 bases: TGCAGCGTTGAAAGTGGCAGGGGAGCAGATACGCAGTATTTT.

Of note for this clonotype: The junction does not match germline at one end; this may be a read error. The rearrangement links TRBV11-2 to TRBJ2-1, with TRBD2 matching over 7 bases. The CDR3 has 18 amino acids. The germline gives CDR1 SGHAT, CDR2 FQNNGV. The CDR3 sequence: CANSLDQRKREWGNEQFF. The CDR3 nucleotides are TGTGCCAACAGCTTAGACCAGAGAAAGCGGGAATGGGGCAATGAGCAGTTCTTC.

The chain employs TRBV6-6 and TRBJ2-7; 7 nucleotides match TRBD2. The V segment lost 8 bases and the J segment 2 bases; nucleotides outside the gene matches: 6. CDR1 and CDR2 (germline): MNHNY, SVGAGI (reference sequence). The CDR3 has 13 amino acids. CDR3 region: CASALGTTYEQYF. The CDR3 DNA follows: TGTGCCAGCGCCCTGGGGACTACCTACGAGCAGTACTTC.

This clonotype was seen more than once but under ten times. The V gene is TRBV4-2, the J gene TRBJ2-3; D is unresolved. This CDR3 is built from 15 residues. Germline V gives CDR1 LGHNA, CDR2 YNFKEQ. V was trimmed by 0 bases and J by 1 base, leaving 8 bases between them. CDR3 loop: CASSQDPGRTDTQYF. In DNA, the CDR3 is TGTGCCAGCAGCCAAGATCCGGGCCGCACAGATACGCAGTATTTT.

The rearrangement joins TRBV20-1 to TRBJ2-7; TRBD1 agrees at 7 bases. CDR3 length equals 13 residues. After removal of 5 bases from V and 0 bases from J, the junction contained 4 bases not matched to a gene. Germline V gene sequence: CDR1 DFQATT, CDR2 SNEGSKA (reference sequence). The DNA of the CDR3 is TGCAGTGCTTCGGGACAGAGCTCCTACGAGCAGTACTTC. Translation: CSASGQSSYEQYF.

V is TRBV12-3 or TRBV12-4 and J is TRBJ2-1; D might be TRBD1 (6 bases). V was trimmed by 2 bases and J by 2 bases, leaving 25 bases between them. This CDR3 is 20 amino acids long. CDR3: CASSLSLGASQEGAYNEQFF. The CDR3 coding sequence is TGTGCCAGCAGTTTATCCCTCGGGGCTAGCCAAGAGGGGGCCTACAATGAGCAGTTCTTC.

This clonotype was seen only a few times. This chain links TRBV4-3 with TRBJ2-1; weak D call: TRBD1 (5 bases). The CDR3 consists of 15 residues. V gave up 0 bases and J gave up 6 bases, with 12 bases separating them. Germline-derived CDR1 and CDR2 are LGHNA and YSLEER. CDR3 nucleotide sequence: TGCGCCAGCAGCCAAGATCGACAGCTACCCAATGAGCAGTTCTTC. Translating it yields CASSQDRQLPNEQFF.

There are a few counts of this clonotype. V is TRBV20-1 and J is TRBJ2-7; 8 nucleotides match TRBD1. The CDR3 extends over 16 amino acids. The germline V gene encodes CDR1 DFQATT and CDR2 SNEGSKA (reference sequence). The ends lost 0 bases at V and 1 base at J; junction bases unmatched: 8. The CDR3 DNA sequence: TGCAGTGCTAGAGATCAGGGGGCCCTTGGGTCCTACGAGCAGTACTTC. It encodes CSARDQGALGSYEQYF.

This clonotype was found a few times. The rearrangement joins TRBV6-1 to TRBJ1-6; D may be TRBD1 (6 bases). Trimming took off 4 bases at V and 10 bases at J, with 17 bases between the two ends. This CDR3 is built from 15 residues. Germline CDR1 and CDR2: MNHNS and SASEGT. Here the CDR3 DNA reads TGTGCCAGCAGTGCCCGAGGGGGGGCGGGGTCACCCCTCCACTTT. The encoded protein is CASSARGGAGSPLHF.